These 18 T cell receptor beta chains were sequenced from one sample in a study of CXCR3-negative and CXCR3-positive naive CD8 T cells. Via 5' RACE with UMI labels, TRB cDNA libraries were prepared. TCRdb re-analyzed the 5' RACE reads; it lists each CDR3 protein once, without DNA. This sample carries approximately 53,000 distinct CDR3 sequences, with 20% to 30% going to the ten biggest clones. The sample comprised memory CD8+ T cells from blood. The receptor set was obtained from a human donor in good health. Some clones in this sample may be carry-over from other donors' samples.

CDR3: CSARTSGRTEQFF. The V gene is TRBV20-1, the J gene TRBJ2-1; TCRdb indicates TRBD2, and absent DNA this call remains unverified. The CDR3 has 13 residues. The germline gives CDR1 DFQATT, CDR2 SNEGSKA (reference sequence).

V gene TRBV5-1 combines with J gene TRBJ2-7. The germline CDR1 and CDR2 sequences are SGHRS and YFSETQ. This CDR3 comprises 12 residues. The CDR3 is CASSLGESEQYF.

CDR3 loop: CASSQFTRINSPLHF. The rearrangement joins TRBV23-1 to TRBJ1-6. TRBV23-1 is an ORF for which the function is uncertain. The CDR3 spans 15 residues.

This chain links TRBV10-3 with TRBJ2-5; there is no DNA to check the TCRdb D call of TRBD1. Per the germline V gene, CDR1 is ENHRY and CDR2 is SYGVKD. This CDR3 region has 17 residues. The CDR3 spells CAISEESGGQDEETQYF.

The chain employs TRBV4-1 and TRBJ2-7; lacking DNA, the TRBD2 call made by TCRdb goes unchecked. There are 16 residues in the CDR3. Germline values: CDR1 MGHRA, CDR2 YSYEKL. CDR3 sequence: CASSQRGPAGNYEQYF.

CDR3 sequence reads: CSVEDTGEDYGYTF. This sequence joins TRBV29-1 and TRBJ1-2; TCRdb reports TRBD1, a call that lacks DNA to check it against. Per germline, CDR1 SQVTM and CDR2 ANQGSEA. The CDR3 is 14 amino acids.

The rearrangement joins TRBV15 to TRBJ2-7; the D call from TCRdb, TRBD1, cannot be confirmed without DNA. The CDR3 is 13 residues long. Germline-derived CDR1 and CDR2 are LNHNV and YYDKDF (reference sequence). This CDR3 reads CATSPGGTYEQYF.

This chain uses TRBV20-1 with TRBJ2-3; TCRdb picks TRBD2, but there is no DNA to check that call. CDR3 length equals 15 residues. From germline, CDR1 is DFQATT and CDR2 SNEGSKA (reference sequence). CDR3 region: CSARTSGISTDTQYF.

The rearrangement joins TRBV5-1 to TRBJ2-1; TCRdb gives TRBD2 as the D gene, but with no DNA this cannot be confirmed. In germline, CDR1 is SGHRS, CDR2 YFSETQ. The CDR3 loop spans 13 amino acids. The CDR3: CASSTGLDYEQFF.

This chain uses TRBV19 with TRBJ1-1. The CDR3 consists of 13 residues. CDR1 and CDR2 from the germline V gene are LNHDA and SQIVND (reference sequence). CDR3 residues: CVSKRASNTEAFF.

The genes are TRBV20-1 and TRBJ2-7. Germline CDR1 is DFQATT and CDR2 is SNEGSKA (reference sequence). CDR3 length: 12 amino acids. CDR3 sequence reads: CSARDTWYEQYF.

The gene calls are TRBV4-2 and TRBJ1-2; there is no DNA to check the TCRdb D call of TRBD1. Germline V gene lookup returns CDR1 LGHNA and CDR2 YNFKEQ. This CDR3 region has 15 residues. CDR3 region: CASSQPRTANYGYTF.

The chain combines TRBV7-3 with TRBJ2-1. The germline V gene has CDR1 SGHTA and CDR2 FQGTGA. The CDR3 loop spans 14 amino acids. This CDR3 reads CASSLTGVTGEQFF.

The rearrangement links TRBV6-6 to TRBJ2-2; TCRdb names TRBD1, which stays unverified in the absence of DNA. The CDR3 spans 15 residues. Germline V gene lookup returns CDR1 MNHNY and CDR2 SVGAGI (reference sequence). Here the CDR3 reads CASSYGTIEAGELFF.

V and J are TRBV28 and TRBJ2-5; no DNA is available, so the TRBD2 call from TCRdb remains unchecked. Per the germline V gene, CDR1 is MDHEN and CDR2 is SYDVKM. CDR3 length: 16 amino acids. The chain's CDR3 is CASSIPGLAGGETQYF. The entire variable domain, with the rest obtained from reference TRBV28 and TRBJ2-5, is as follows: DVKVTQSSRYLVKRTGEKVFLECVQDMDHENMFWYRQDPGLGLRLIYFSYDVKMKEKGDIPEGYSVSREKKERFSLILESASTNQTSMYLCASSIPGLAGGETQYFGPGTRLLVL.

The CDR3 region is CSVPRNRDDEQFF. The rearrangement uses TRBV29-1 and TRBJ2-1; TCRdb calls TRBD1, which cannot be checked without DNA. The CDR3 consists of 13 residues. Per the germline V gene, CDR1 is SQVTM and CDR2 is ANQGSEA.

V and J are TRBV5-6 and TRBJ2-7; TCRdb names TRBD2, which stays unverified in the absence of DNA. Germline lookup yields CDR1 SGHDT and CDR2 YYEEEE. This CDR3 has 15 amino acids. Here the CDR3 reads CASSLDSGSTYEQYF. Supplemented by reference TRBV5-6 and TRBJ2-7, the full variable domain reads DAGVTQSPTHLIKTRGQQVTLRCSPKSGHDTVSWYQQALGQGPQFIFQYYEEEERQRGNFPDRFSGHQFPNYSSELNVNALLLGDSALYLCASSLDSGSTYEQYFGPGTRLTVT.

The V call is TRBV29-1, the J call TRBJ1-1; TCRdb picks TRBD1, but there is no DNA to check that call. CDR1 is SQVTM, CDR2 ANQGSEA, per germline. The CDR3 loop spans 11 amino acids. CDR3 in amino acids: CSSHGGTEAFF.